The source of this TCR beta chain is a study of T-cell memory formation after mild COVID-19. One entry per CDR3 protein results from TCRdb running MiXCR on the 5' RACE reads. The profile shows 75,000 to 95,000 distinct CDR3 sequences, roughly an eighth of them singletons. The CDR3 consists of 13 residues. Germline V gene data show CDR1 as MNHEY and CDR2 as SVGEGT. V was clipped by 8 bases and J by 7 bases, with 18 bases between them. The source of this sequence is an adult woman who had mild COVID-19 (a few samples of this study predate the infection). Cell type and time point are not known. The chain couples TRBV6-2 or TRBV6-3 to TRBJ2-7; D possibly uses TRBD1 or TRBD2 (5 bases each). The sample was PBMCs or a T cell subset sorted from them (not recorded which). CDR3 bases: TGTGCCAGCGCGAGGGGCGTAGTAGTGGAGCAGTACTTC. Protein product: CASARGVVVEQYF.